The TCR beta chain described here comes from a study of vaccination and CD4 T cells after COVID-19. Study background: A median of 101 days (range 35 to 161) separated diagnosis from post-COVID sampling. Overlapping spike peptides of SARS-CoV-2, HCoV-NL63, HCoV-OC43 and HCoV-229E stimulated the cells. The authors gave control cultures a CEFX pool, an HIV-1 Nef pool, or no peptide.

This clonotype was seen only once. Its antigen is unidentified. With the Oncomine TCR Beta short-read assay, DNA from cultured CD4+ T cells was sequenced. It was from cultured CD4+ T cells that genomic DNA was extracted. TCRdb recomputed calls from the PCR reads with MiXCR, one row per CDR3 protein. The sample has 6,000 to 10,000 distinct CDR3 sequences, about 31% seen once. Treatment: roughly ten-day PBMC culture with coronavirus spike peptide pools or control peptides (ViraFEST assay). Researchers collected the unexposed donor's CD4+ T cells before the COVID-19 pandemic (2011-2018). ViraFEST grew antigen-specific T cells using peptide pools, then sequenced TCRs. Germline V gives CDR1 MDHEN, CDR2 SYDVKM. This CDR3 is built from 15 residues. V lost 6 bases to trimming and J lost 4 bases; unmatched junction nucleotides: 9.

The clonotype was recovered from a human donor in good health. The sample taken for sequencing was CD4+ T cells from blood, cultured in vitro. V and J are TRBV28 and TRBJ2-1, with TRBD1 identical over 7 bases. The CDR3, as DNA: TGTGCCAGCAGGGAACAGGGGCCCCTTTACAATGAGCAGTTCTTC. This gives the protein CASREQGPLYNEQFF.